These 17 T cell receptor beta chains were all obtained from the same sample, sequenced in a study of T cells after yellow fever vaccination. In TCRdb, the 5' RACE reads were re-called with MiXCR into one record per CDR3 protein. The sample yields some 160,000 distinct CDR3 sequences, almost 7% seen once. This material consisted of CD4+ T cells sorted from PBMCs, taken 5 to 6 days after the first yellow fever vaccination. The source of these receptors is a man in his late teens or twenties who received the YFV17D yellow fever vaccine.

The chain couples TRBV7-2 to TRBJ2-5; D may be TRBD2 (5 bases). This CDR3 is built from 14 residues. The V gene lost 5 bases and the J gene lost 2 bases, with 12 bases spanning the gap. Germline-derived CDR1 and CDR2 are SGHTA and FQGNSA. DNA of the CDR3: TGTGCCAGCAGCCCGGGATCCCAACAAGAGACCCAGTACTTC. Its protein is CASSPGSQQETQYF.

In this sample, this clonotype turned up a few times. The chain combines TRBV18 with TRBJ2-7; D not certain. Germline values: CDR1 KGHSH, CDR2 LQKENI. This CDR3 is 13 amino acids long. The germline V and J ends were trimmed by 0 bases and 4 bases, with 7 bases remaining between them. In DNA form, the CDR3 reads TGTGCCAGCTCACCACCATCTGATTACGAGCAGTACGTC. Residues: CASSPPSDYEQYV.

This clonotype was counted at least ten times. The rearrangement uses TRBV20-1 and TRBJ2-1; tentatively, D is TRBD2 (5 bases). This CDR3 is built from 15 residues. Germline lookup yields CDR1 DFQATT and CDR2 SNEGSKA (reference sequence). V was trimmed by 5 bases and J by 0 bases, leaving 14 bases between them. Here the CDR3 DNA reads TGCAGTGCTGCCGAGCCGGGGAGCTCCTACAATGAGCAGTTCTTC. Its translation is CSAAEPGSSYNEQFF.

This clonotype was seen a few times. This chain links TRBV4-1 with TRBJ2-4; TRBD2 matches 13 bases. This CDR3 contains 16 residues. V was pared by 5 bases and J by 7 bases, with 8 bases of the junction left unmatched. Germline loops: CDR1 MGHRA, CDR2 YSYEKL. CDR3 in amino acids: CASSSTSGGARNIQYF. In DNA, the CDR3 is TGCGCCAGCAGCTCCACTAGCGGGGGGGCCAGGAACATTCAGTACTTC.

This clonotype was observed at least ten times. This sequence joins TRBV20-1 and TRBJ2-4, with 8 bases matching TRBD2. V was pared by 0 bases and J by 9 bases, with 7 bases of the junction left unmatched. Germline CDR1 and CDR2: DFQATT and SNEGSKA (reference sequence). The CDR3 length is 14 residues. The DNA of the CDR3 is TGCAGTGCTAGAGATGGCAACGGGAGGGCCATTCAGTACTTC. The encoded protein is CSARDGNGRAIQYF.

The genes are TRBV5-1 and TRBJ2-1; 11 bases line up with TRBD2. The germline gives CDR1 SGHRS, CDR2 YFSETQ. The CDR3 loop spans 17 amino acids. V was clipped by 4 bases and J by 9 bases; unmatched bases: 15. Written as DNA, the CDR3 is TGCGCCAGCAGCCCGACGCCCCTAGCGGGGGGATCCGGTGAGCAGTTCTTC. Residues: CASSPTPLAGGSGEQFF.

This clonotype was recorded many times. The rearrangement links TRBV5-1 to TRBJ2-1; TRBD1 matches at 12 bases. Germline V gene sequence: CDR1 SGHRS, CDR2 YFSETQ. The J segment lost 9 bases and the V segment lost 0 bases, leaving 4 bases of the junction unmatched. CDR3 size: 15 residues. For the CDR3, the DNA is TGCGCCAGCAGCTTGGGGGACAGGGGGCACGGTGAGCAGTTCTTC. This sequence encodes CASSLGDRGHGEQFF.

This clonotype has a count of ten or more. The chain links TRBV12-3 or TRBV12-4 to TRBJ2-3; 11 bases align to TRBD2. V trimming: 2 bases; J trimming: 4 bases; junction bases outside the gene matches: 5. CDR3 length: 16 amino acids. The chain's CDR3 is CASSLIGSGGADTQYF. CDR3 in DNA: TGTGCCAGCAGTTTAATTGGTAGCGGGGGGGCAGATACGCAGTATTTT.

This clonotype was observed a few times. The chain joins TRBV29-1 to TRBJ1-2, with D perhaps matching TRBD1 (5 bases). V was cut by 2 bases and J by 2 bases, with 12 bases left in between. The germline V gene encodes CDR1 SQVTM and CDR2 ANQGSEA. The CDR3 loop spans 14 amino acids. The CDR3 here is CSVERGAENYGYTF. In DNA form, the CDR3 reads TGCAGCGTTGAACGCGGGGCGGAAAACTATGGCTACACCTTC.

This clonotype showed up many times. This chain uses TRBV6-1 with TRBJ2-5; perhaps TRBD2 as D (5 bases). V was cut by 3 bases and J by 10 bases, with 18 bases left in between. CDR1 MNHNS and CDR2 SASEGT come from the germline V gene. The CDR3 is 14 residues long. The CDR3, as DNA: TGTGCCAGCAGTGAGAACTTACCCGGAGGAAACCAGTACTTC. Translating gives CASSENLPGGNQYF.

This clonotype was seen more than once but under ten times. The V and J genes are TRBV20-1 and TRBJ2-1, with D unresolved. V lost 2 bases, J lost 7 bases, and 9 bases lay in between. Germline V gene sequence: CDR1 DFQATT, CDR2 SNEGSKA (reference sequence). This CDR3 has 12 amino acids. The CDR3 loop reads CSARTVENEQFF. Here the CDR3 DNA reads TGCAGTGCTAGAACCGTGGAGAATGAGCAGTTCTTC.

The table lists this clonotype with many counts. The chain carries TRBV4-1 and TRBJ1-1; no definite D call. The CDR3 sequence is 14 residues long. V lost 2 bases and J 2 bases, leaving 9 bases between the germline ends. Germline V lookup: CDR1 MGHRA, CDR2 YSYEKL. CDR3 DNA sequence: TGCGCCAGCAGCCAACTCAAGGAAAACACTGAAGCTTTCTTT. It is translated as CASSQLKENTEAFF.

This clonotype was picked up many times. This rearrangement joins TRBV29-1 to TRBJ2-3; D is possibly TRBD1 (7 bases). The germline V gene has CDR1 SQVTM and CDR2 ANQGSEA. The CDR3 covers 15 residues. The ends were cut back, 5 bases at V and 0 bases at J, with 15 bases in the middle. CDR3 amino acids: CSVTVAGGSTDTQYF. CDR3 nucleotide sequence: TGCAGCGTTACCGTGGCAGGGGGGAGCACAGATACGCAGTATTTT.

This clonotype was recorded at least ten times. The chain has TRBV4-2 and TRBJ1-5; D gene ambiguous. Germline V lookup: CDR1 LGHNA, CDR2 YNFKEQ. Trimming shortened V by 0 bases and J by 5 bases, and 11 bases separated the two germline ends. The CDR3 extends over 15 amino acids. The CDR3 coding sequence is TGTGCCAGCAGCCAAGAAGAAACCGGGGATCAGCCCCAGCATTTT. Protein product: CASSQEETGDQPQHF.

This clonotype was seen a few times. The V call is TRBV18, the J call TRBJ2-1; 9 bases line up with TRBD1. The CDR3 has 15 amino acids. The germline V gene encodes CDR1 KGHSH and CDR2 LQKENI. The trim removed 3 bases at V and 5 bases at J, leaving 5 bases unmatched. CDR3 amino acids: CASSPRTGVNNEQFF. In nucleotides, the CDR3 is TGTGCCAGCTCACCGAGGACAGGGGTGAACAATGAGCAGTTCTTC.

This clonotype was detected many times. The V gene is TRBV9, the J gene TRBJ1-2; 11 bases match TRBD1. The germline V gene has CDR1 SGDLS and CDR2 YYNGEE. This CDR3 has 17 residues. V gave up 2 bases and J gave up 3 bases; unmatched junction bases: 9. CDR3 amino acids: CASSVKGQGDRDYGYTF. As DNA, the CDR3 is TGTGCCAGCAGCGTGAAGGGACAGGGGGATAGGGACTATGGCTACACCTTC.

This clonotype was recorded many times. The chain carries TRBV4-3 and TRBJ2-2; D gene ambiguous. CDR3 length equals 17 residues. V dropped 2 bases and J dropped 6 bases, with 19 bases sitting between them. Germline V gene data show CDR1 as LGHNA and CDR2 as YSLEER. CDR3 in amino acids: CASSQSASPRSPGELFF. The CDR3 region has the DNA TGCGCCAGCAGCCAATCCGCCTCTCCGAGGTCCCCCGGGGAGCTGTTTTTT.